Following are 17 T cell receptor beta chains from one sample sequenced in a study of vaccination effects on CD4 cells after COVID-19 (dated by TCRdb to between 2021 and 2022). The protocol used for the library was the immunoSEQ multiplex PCR assay. TCRdb stores this immuneACCESS table with in-frame sequences only. Part of the clones is absent; in the studies checked, under half of the shortfall reflects unresolved V genes, and no reason is known for the rest. This sample holds approximately 40,000 clones; roughly 70% were observed only once. The ten largest clonotypes hold 20% to 25% of the sample. The ViraFEST assay stimulated PBMC with viral peptide pools and then used TCR sequencing to identify antigen-specific CD4+ T cell clonotypes by expansion. After roughly 11 days of culture, CD4+ T cells were isolated with the EasySep CD4+ T cell isolation kit. The absence of prior SARS-CoV-2 infection in healthy vaccine recipients was confirmed by negative nucleocapsid antibodies before and after vaccination.

Their cognate antigens are unknown. The source material was CD4+ T cells from PBMCs cultured with SARS-CoV-2 spike peptides, sampled before COVID-19 vaccination. The cell subset or site label for this specimen denotes: SARS-CoV-2 spike overlapping peptide pool stimulation. These receptors were obtained from a human donor who received a COVID-19 vaccine.

V usage is TRBV19 and J usage is TRBJ1-2, with TRBD1 as a possible D gene (5 bases). CDR3 length: 15 residues. Per the germline V gene, CDR1 is LNHDA and CDR2 is SQIVND (reference sequence). V was shortened by 3 bases and J by 4 bases, with 15 bases between the two germline ends. This CDR3 is CASSMPAGSSYGYTF. In DNA form, the CDR3 reads TGTGCCAGTAGTATGCCGGCAGGGTCGAGCTATGGCTACACCTTC.

A few counts support this clone. This chain joins TRBV7-2 and TRBJ2-7; the D gene is possibly TRBD1 (7 bases). Trimming cost V 6 bases and J 0 bases, with 15 bases left between them. The CDR3 contains 15 residues. In germline, CDR1 is SGHTA, CDR2 FQGNSA. The CDR3: CASRRNRGLSYEQYF. In DNA form, the CDR3 reads TGTGCCAGCAGGAGGAACAGGGGACTCTCCTACGAGCAGTACTTC.

This chain uses TRBV6-2 or TRBV6-3 with TRBJ1-2; D may be TRBD1 (6 bases). Germline V CDR1 and CDR2: MNHEY, SVGEGT. Deletions cut 6 bases from V and 4 bases from J, with 12 bases between. This CDR3 spans 13 amino acids. The CDR3 nucleotides are TGTGCCAGCAGCGGAACAGGGTTCTATGGCTACACCTTC. This codes for CASSGTGFYGYTF.

The genes are TRBV28 and TRBJ2-5, with 14 bases lining up with TRBD2. The CDR3 loop spans 18 amino acids. The V and J ends lost 6 bases and 2 bases, in that order; junction bases with no gene match: 11. Germline V gene sequence: CDR1 MDHEN, CDR2 SYDVKM. CDR3 loop: CASSPWTSGRPFQETQYF. CDR3 nucleotides: TGTGCCAGCAGCCCGTGGACTAGCGGGAGGCCTTTTCAAGAGACCCAGTACTTC.

The rearrangement links TRBV30 to TRBJ1-1; perhaps TRBD1 as D (5 bases). V was pared by 3 bases and J by 6 bases, with 23 bases between. This CDR3 spans 16 amino acids. Germline values: CDR1 GTSNPN, CDR2 SVGIG (reference sequence). The CDR3 DNA reads TGTGCCTGGAGCCTAAGGGCAGGGAAAAGTTTTTCTGAAGCTTTCTTT. Translating gives CAWSLRAGKSFSEAFF.

V is TRBV29-1 and J is TRBJ2-3, with TRBD2 matching over 13 bases. Germline V CDR1 and CDR2: SQVTM, ANQGSEA. CDR3 length: 16 amino acids. V lost 6 bases and J lost 2; bases outside the gene matches: 8. In DNA, the CDR3 is TGCAGCGTCGCCGGGACTAGCGGGGCCGACACAGATACGCAGTATTTT. It encodes CSVAGTSGADTDTQYF.

The chain has TRBV7-9 and TRBJ2-1, with D perhaps assigned TRBD1 or TRBD2 (5 bases each). V dropped 2 bases and J dropped 7 bases, with 9 bases sitting between them. The germline CDR1 and CDR2 sequences are SEHNR and FQNEAQ (reference sequence). The CDR3 is 13 residues long. Written as DNA, the CDR3 is TGTGCCAGCAGCTTACGGGGCAATAATGAGCAGTTCTTC. Translation gives CASSLRGNNEQFF.

CDR3 nucleotide sequence: TGCAGCGTTGTTGAGGGGAACACTGAAGCTTTCTTT. This gives the protein CSVVEGNTEAFF. The rearrangement uses TRBV29-1 and TRBJ1-1; D is unresolved. The V gene's germline CDR1 is SQVTM and CDR2 ANQGSEA. The CDR3 is made up of 12 amino acids. Trimming stripped 4 bases from V and 1 base from J, with 7 bases between.

As to this clone: A junction boundary mismatches the germline segment, possibly from a read error. This chain links TRBV7-2 with TRBJ1-2; D gene unclear. Germline CDR1 and CDR2: SGHTA and FQGNSA. There are 11 residues in the CDR3. DNA for the CDR3: TGTGCCAGCAGCTTAATTACAGCGGAGGACTTC. This translates into CASSLITAEDF.

The chain is built from TRBV7-2 and TRBJ2-5, with D perhaps TRBD1 or TRBD2 (5 bases each). The V end lost 5 bases, the J end lost 3 bases, and 10 bases lay between the germline ends. This CDR3 contains 13 residues. Germline V gene sequence: CDR1 SGHTA, CDR2 FQGNSA. CDR3 sequence: CASSRGTEETQYF. In nucleotides, the CDR3 is TGTGCCAGCAGCCGAGGGACCGAAGAGACCCAGTACTTC.

The chain is built from TRBV30 and TRBJ1-6; the match to TRBD1 covers 8 bases. This CDR3 has 16 amino acids. The V gene end was trimmed by 1 base and the J gene end by 8 bases; junction bases not matched to a gene: 10. CDR1 and CDR2 (germline): GTSNPN, SVGIG (reference sequence). The CDR3: CAWSDLLDRVDSPLHF. The CDR3 coding sequence is TGTGCCTGGAGTGATCTGCTGGACAGGGTTGATTCACCCCTCCACTTT.

In this sample, this clone turned up once. The chain combines TRBV4-3 with TRBJ1-3; 9 nucleotides line up with TRBD1. CDR3 length equals 14 residues. The V gene's germline CDR1 is LGHNA and CDR2 YSLEER. V lost 4 bases and J lost 8; bases outside the gene matches: 6. The CDR3 reads CASSLTGGGHTIYF. DNA of the CDR3: TGCGCCAGCAGCCTGACAGGGGGTGGGCACACCATATATTTT.

V usage is TRBV2 and J usage is TRBJ1-1; D unresolved. CDR3 length equals 11 residues. CDR1 SNHLY and CDR2 FYNNEI come from the germline V gene. With 3 bases removed from V and 11 bases from J, the gap between germline ends came to 10 bases. In DNA form, the CDR3 reads TGTGCCAGCAGTGACTCTCCGAGGGCTTTCTTT. Amino acid sequence: CASSDSPRAFF.

The V gene is TRBV14, the J gene TRBJ2-5; possible D gene TRBD1, 6 bases. The CDR3 loop spans 14 amino acids. Trimming removed 1 base from V and 5 bases from J, with 11 bases in between. Germline loops: CDR1 SGHDN, CDR2 FVKESK. CDR3 residues: CASSQVGHLETQYF. The CDR3 DNA reads TGTGCCAGCAGCCAAGTGGGACACCTGGAGACCCAGTACTTC.

This clone was observed a handful of times. This chain uses TRBV2 with TRBJ1-5; D possibly corresponds to TRBD1 (5 bases). CDR1 is SNHLY, CDR2 FYNNEI, per germline. The CDR3 is 12 amino acids. V was trimmed by 7 bases and J by 7 bases, leaving 11 bases between them. CDR3 sequence: CASKLGGQPQHF. CDR3 coding DNA: TGTGCCAGCAAGTTGGGGGGACAGCCCCAGCATTTT.

The chain links TRBV19 to TRBJ2-1; the match to TRBD1 covers 12 bases. This CDR3 contains 16 residues. CDR1 LNHDA and CDR2 SQIVND come from the germline V gene (reference sequence). V dropped 3 bases and J dropped 6; count of bases not matched to a gene: 6. The CDR3 region is CASSMSGTGGRNEQFF. In DNA, the CDR3 is TGTGCCAGTAGTATGTCCGGGACAGGGGGCCGCAATGAGCAGTTCTTC.

This rearrangement joins TRBV4-2 to TRBJ1-3; D might be TRBD1 (5 bases). The CDR3 consists of 14 residues. V was clipped by 0 bases and J by 8 bases, with 11 bases between them. CDR1 is LGHNA and CDR2 is YNFKEQ in the germline V gene. CDR3 coding DNA: TGTGCCAGCAGCCAAGATCGGGCGGGGGACACCATATATTTT. Protein sequence: CASSQDRAGDTIYF.